This TCR beta chain originates from a study of identical twins. General study points: Invariant T cells like MAIT and iNKT could partly confound the zero-insertion analyses. Models predicted less out-of-frame TCR alpha sharing in monozygotic twins than was found.

TCRdb analysed the 5' RACE reads with MiXCR anew, one entry per CDR3 protein. The data contain hundreds of thousands of distinct CDR3 sequences, roughly an eighth of them singletons. Germline-derived CDR1 and CDR2 are SEHNR and FQNEAQ (reference sequence). The CDR3 totals 16 residues. Trimming took 4 bases from V and 2 from J, leaving 18 bases between them. In its sample, this clonotype was seen a few times. Its antigen is unknown. All donors were healthy Caucasians. These same data were also listed under a study on yellow fever vaccine responses in identical twins.

The sequence was obtained from a woman aged 18-35 years in good health. Material for sequencing was CD8+ T cells sorted from blood. The chain combines TRBV7-9 with TRBJ2-7; tentatively, D is TRBD1 (6 bases). The chain's CDR3 is CASSSTRDTPTYEQYF. CDR3 nucleotide sequence: TGTGCCAGCAGCTCTACCCGGGACACCCCCACCTACGAGCAGTACTTC.